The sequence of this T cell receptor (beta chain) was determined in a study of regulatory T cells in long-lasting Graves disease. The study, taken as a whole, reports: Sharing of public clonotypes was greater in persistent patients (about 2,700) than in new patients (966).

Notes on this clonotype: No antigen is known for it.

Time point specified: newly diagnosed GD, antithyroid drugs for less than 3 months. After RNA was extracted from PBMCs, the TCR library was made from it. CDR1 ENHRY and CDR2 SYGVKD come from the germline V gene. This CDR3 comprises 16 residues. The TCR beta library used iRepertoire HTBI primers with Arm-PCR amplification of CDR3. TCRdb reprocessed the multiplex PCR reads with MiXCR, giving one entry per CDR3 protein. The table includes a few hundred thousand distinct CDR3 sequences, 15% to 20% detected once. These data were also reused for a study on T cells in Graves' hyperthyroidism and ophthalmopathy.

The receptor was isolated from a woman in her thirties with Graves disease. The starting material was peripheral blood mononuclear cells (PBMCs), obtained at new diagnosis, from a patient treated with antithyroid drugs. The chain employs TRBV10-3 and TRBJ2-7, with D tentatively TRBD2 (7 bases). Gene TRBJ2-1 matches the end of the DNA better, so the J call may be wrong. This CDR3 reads CAISGGGAGYYNEQFF. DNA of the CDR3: TGTGCCATCAGTGGAGGGGGGGCAGGGTACTACAATGAGCAGTTCTTC.